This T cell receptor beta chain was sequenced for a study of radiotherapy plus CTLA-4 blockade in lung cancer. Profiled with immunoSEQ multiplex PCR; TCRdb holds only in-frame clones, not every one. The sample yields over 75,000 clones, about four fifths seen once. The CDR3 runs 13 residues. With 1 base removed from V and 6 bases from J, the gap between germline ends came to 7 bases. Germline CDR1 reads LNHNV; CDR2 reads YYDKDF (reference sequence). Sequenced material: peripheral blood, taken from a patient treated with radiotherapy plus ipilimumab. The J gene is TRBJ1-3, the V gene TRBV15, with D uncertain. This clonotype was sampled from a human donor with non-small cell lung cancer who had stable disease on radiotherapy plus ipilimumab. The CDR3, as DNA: TGTGCCACCAGCAGAGGAGGGCCAAACACCATATATTTT. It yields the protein CATSRGGPNTIYF.